A selection of T cell receptor beta chains follows, all from one sample in a study of shared clonotypes between healthy human individuals. Using immunoSEQ multiplex PCR, the repertoire was profiled, and TCRdb retains in-frame clones only, with some absent. The table records 1,400,000 or so clones, 97% to 99% of them present only once. The sequenced material came from naive CD4+ T cells sorted from blood. The receptor set was obtained from a man aged 30-40 years in good health. CDR3s include the opening cysteine and the closing phenylalanine or tryptophan. The D gene is left open where the match is weak. Not all rows give a size; the values are once, few, many and, for expanded clones, a class.

j_call,v_call,cdr3_length,d_call,clone_size,cdr3_nt,cdr3_aa
TRBJ2-3,TRBV18,14,TRBD2,-,TGTGCCAGCTCACCAAGCGGGAGTTCAGATACGCAGTATTTT,CASSPSGSSDTQYF
TRBJ2-7,TRBV27,15,-,-,TGTGCCAGCAGTTCCCCCTCAGTAGCCAACTACGAGCAGTACTTC,CASSSPSVANYEQYF
TRBJ2-1,TRBV5-1,13,-,-,TGCGCCAGCAGCTTGGACTTTGTCGATGAGCAGTTCTTC,CASSLDFVDEQFF
TRBJ1-2,TRBV28,16,-,-,TGTGCCAGCAGTTTTAGGGGGGATCCCCTGCTCTATGGCTACACCTTC,CASSFRGDPLLYGYTF
TRBJ2-5,TRBV15,13,-,-,TGTGCCACCAGCACCGGACAGAGGGAGACCCAGTACTTC,CATSTGQRETQYF
TRBJ1-5,TRBV30,14,-,-,TGTGCCTGGACCGCGTCGGTGGGCAATCAGCCCCAGCATTTT,CAWTASVGNQPQHF
TRBJ1-2,TRBV18,16,-,-,TGTGCCAGCTCATTACCACCAGGCCTCCGGAGCTATGGCTACACCTTC,CASSLPPGLRSYGYTF
TRBJ2-5,TRBV7-2,14,-,-,TGTGCCAGCAGCTTAGCAGCGCCGCGCGAGACCCAGTACTTC,CASSLAAPRETQYF
TRBJ1-5,TRBV7-8,16,TRBD1,-,TGTGCCAGCAGCTCAACAGACAGGGGTGGCAATCAGCCCCAGCATTTT,CASSSTDRGGNQPQHF
TRBJ2-7,TRBV28,15,-,-,TGTGCCAGCAGTTTCGCCCGGGACCCAACCTACGAGCAGTACTTC,CASSFARDPTYEQYF
TRBJ1-3,TRBV4-2,15,-,-,TGTGCCAGCAGCCAAGATTCCAGCCCTGGAAACACCATATATTTT,CASSQDSSPGNTIYF
TRBJ2-7,TRBV19,13,-,-,TGTGCCAGTGGTGGCAGCCGCAACTACGAGCAGTACTTC,CASGGSRNYEQYF
TRBJ1-4,TRBV29-1,14,-,-,TGCAGCGTTGAAGAACTGGGAGGGGCTGAAAAACTGTTTTTT,CSVEELGGAEKLFF
TRBJ2-7,TRBV2,16,TRBD1,-,TGTGCCAGCAGTGAAGCATGGGACAGGGGGCTAGGTGAGCAGTACTTC,CASSEAWDRGLGEQYF
TRBJ2-1,TRBV7-2,14,-,-,TGTGCCAGCAGCGAAAGTCACTCTAACAATGAGCAGTTCTTC,CASSESHSNNEQFF
TRBJ1-5,TRBV15,13,-,once,TGTGCCACCAGCAGAGACGGGAATCAGCCCCAGCATTTT,CATSRDGNQPQHF
TRBJ1-5,TRBV28,10,-,-,TGTGCCAGCAGTGCGGGGCCCCAGCATTTT,CASSAGPQHF
TRBJ2-1,TRBV5-1,13,-,-,TGCGCCAGCAGCGTAGACAGAAACAATGAGCAGTTCTTC,CASSVDRNNEQFF
TRBJ2-7,TRBV7-8,16,TRBD2,-,TGTGCCAGCAGCCCTAAAGCGGGAGGGCCTCTAAACGAGCAGTACTTC,CASSPKAGGPLNEQYF
TRBJ2-3,TRBV9,17,TRBD2,-,TGTGCCAGCAGCGTAGCTGGGGGGACTAGCGGCACAGATACGCAGTATTTT,CASSVAGGTSGTDTQYF
TRBJ2-7,TRBV2,14,-,-,TGTGCCAGCAGTGAGAGGGGGGGCTTCTACGAGCAGTACTTC,CASSERGGFYEQYF
TRBJ1-3,TRBV18,17,TRBD1,-,TGTGCCAGCTCATCGGGACAGGGGAGAAGTTCTGGAAACACCATATATTTT,CASSSGQGRSSGNTIYF
TRBJ2-7,TRBV10-3,18,TRBD1,once,TGTGCCATCAGTGAGAGGAAGGACAGGGGGCGGGATTCCTACGAGCAGTACTTC,CAISERKDRGRDSYEQYF
TRBJ1-3,TRBV30,13,-,once,TGTGCCTGGGCCCAGGCATTTGGAAACACCATATATTTT,CAWAQAFGNTIYF
TRBJ2-7,TRBV18,15,-,-,TGTGCCAGCTCACCAAGCGTTGGAAGCTCCTACGAGCAGTACTTC,CASSPSVGSSYEQYF
TRBJ2-7,TRBV6-6,12,-,-,TGTGCCAGCAGTTACCAAGGGTACGAGCAGTACTTC,CASSYQGYEQYF
TRBJ2-2,TRBV7-8,14,TRBD2,-,TGTGCCAGCAAAGGGACTATCCACGACGGGGAGCTGTTTTTT,CASKGTIHDGELFF
TRBJ2-7,TRBV2,15,-,-,TGTGCCAGCAGTGCAGGTCTAGGGGCCCCCTACGAGCAGTACTTC,CASSAGLGAPYEQYF
TRBJ2-7,TRBV5-1,14,TRBD1,-,TGCGCCAGCAGCACAGACAGGGACCTCTACGAGCAGTACTTC,CASSTDRDLYEQYF
TRBJ2-7,TRBV20-1,11,-,-,TGCAGTGCAATAAACTCCTACGAGCAGTACTTC,CSAINSYEQYF
TRBJ1-5,TRBV6-5,15,-,-,TGTGCCAGCAGTTCCACAGGACATGCCAATCAGCCCCAGCATTTT,CASSSTGHANQPQHF
TRBJ2-7,TRBV5-1,12,-,-,TGCGCCAGCAGCTTCGAGGGTGAGGGGCAGTACTTC,CASSFEGEGQYF
TRBJ2-7,TRBV28,14,-,-,TGTGCCAGCAGTTTAGTCGGCACCTCCTACGAGCAGTACTTC,CASSLVGTSYEQYF
TRBJ2-3,TRBV5-1,16,TRBD1,-,TGCGCCAGCAGCTTGATCGGACAGGGGAGGACAGATACGCAGTATTTT,CASSLIGQGRTDTQYF
TRBJ2-5,TRBV10-2,13,-,-,TGCGCCAGCAGCCTCAGGGCACAAGAGACCCAGTACTTC,CASSLRAQETQYF
TRBJ2-1,TRBV6-5,13,-,-,TGTGCCAGCAGTCGACCCGGGGGTTACGGGCAGTTCTTC,CASSRPGGYGQFF
TRBJ2-7,TRBV5-6,14,TRBD1,-,TGTGCCAGCAGCGGCCGGGACAGCTCCTACGAGCAGTACTTC,CASSGRDSSYEQYF
TRBJ2-1,TRBV7-9,16,TRBD1,-,TGTGCCAGCAGCTCCGGGACAGGGGGGACTTACAATGAGCAGTTCTTC,CASSSGTGGTYNEQFF
TRBJ2-7,TRBV4-3,16,TRBD2,-,TGCGCCAGCAGCCGCTTACCATTAGCGGGGTCCTACGAGCAGTACTTC,CASSRLPLAGSYEQYF
TRBJ1-1,TRBV27,13,-,-,TGTGCCAGCAGATCCCTCAGAAGGACTGAAGCTTTCTTT,CASRSLRRTEAFF
TRBJ2-6,TRBV7-3,17,TRBD1,-,TGTGCCAGCAGCTCCGAGGGACAGCTGACTGGGGCCAACGTCCTGACTTTC,CASSSEGQLTGANVLTF
TRBJ2-7,TRBV29-1,13,-,-,TGCAGCGTGGCAGGCAAGGGCGTCGACGAGCAGTACTTC,CSVAGKGVDEQYF
TRBJ1-1,TRBV11-2,15,-,once,TGTGCCAGCAGCTCGAAACTGGGACCGTTTTTTGAAGCTTTCTTT,CASSSKLGPFFEAFF
TRBJ1-3,TRBV4-1,16,TRBD1,-,TGCGCCAGCAGCCAAGGGAGGGGGCGGCGGCGAAACACCATATATTTT,CASSQGRGRRRNTIYF
TRBJ2-1,TRBV6-4,14,TRBD1,-,TGTGCCAGCAGTGCTGGGAGGACAGGGAGTGAGCAGTTCTTC,CASSAGRTGSEQFF